These T cell receptor beta chains were read from a single sample in a study of blood T cell repertoires in COVID-19. Libraries were prepared by immunoSEQ multiplex PCR; TCRdb keeps only in-frame clonotypes and omits some of them. Among about 180,000 clones listed, around 90% were seen once. Specimen: peripheral blood. These TCRs come from a man aged 60 to 75 with COVID-19, enrolled during active disease. CDR3s include the opening cysteine and the closing phenylalanine or tryptophan. A D gene is named only where the DNA matches it firmly. The size of a clone is reported for some rows only, either as once, few or many, or as a class for expanded clones.

J gene | V gene | D gene | clone size | CDR3 protein | CDR3 DNA
TRBJ1-4 | TRBV6-5 | NA | NA | CATRGVGEKLFF | TGTGCCACCCGGGGAGTAGGAGAAAAACTGTTTTTT
TRBJ2-7 | TRBV7-2 | NA | NA | CASSLSSSYEQYF | TGTGCCAGCAGCTTATCTAGCTCCTACGAGCAGTACTTC
TRBJ1-2 | TRBV28 | TRBD1 | NA | CASTKTGVYGYTF | TGTGCCAGCACCAAGACAGGGGTCTATGGCTACACCTTC
TRBJ1-3 | TRBV2 | NA | NA | CASGLSGNTIYF | TGTGCCTCGGGACTCTCTGGAAACACCATATATTTT
TRBJ1-2 | TRBV16 | TRBD1 | NA | CASSQSGRGDYGYTF | TGTGCCAGCAGCCAATCGGGCAGGGGGGACTATGGCTACACCTTC
TRBJ2-1 | TRBV7-2 | NA | NA | CASNYRGSGFNEQFF | TGTGCCAGCAACTACCGCGGGTCGGGATTCAATGAGCAGTTCTTC
TRBJ1-5 | TRBV13 | NA | NA | CASSLGRGPQHF | TGTGCCAGCAGCCTAGGCCGGGGGCCCCAGCATTTT
TRBJ1-6 | TRBV7-9 | TRBD1 | NA | CASSSSGQGNSPLHF | TGTGCCAGCAGCTCGTCAGGACAGGGGAATTCACCCCTCCACTTT
TRBJ1-1 | TRBV28 | TRBD1 | NA | CASSQDRGWLAFF | TGTGCCAGCAGCCAGGACAGGGGGTGGCTAGCTTTCTTT
TRBJ1-6 | TRBV2 | TRBD1 | NA | CASSGRQGTNSPLHF | TGTGCCAGCAGTGGGCGACAGGGCACCAATTCACCCCTCCACTTT
TRBJ1-1 | TRBV7-9 | NA | NA | CASRETEVHTEAFF | TGTGCCAGCAGAGAGACAGAAGTTCACACTGAAGCTTTCTTT
TRBJ1-1 | TRBV28 | TRBD1 | NA | CASRSYTGTGDTEAFF | TGTGCCAGCAGGTCTTACACCGGGACAGGGGACACTGAAGCTTTCTTT
TRBJ1-6 | TRBV7-2 | NA | NA | CASSLDVSSSYNSPLHF | TGTGCCAGCAGCCTAGACGTATCGAGCTCCTATAATTCACCCCTCCACTTT
TRBJ2-5 | TRBV19 | NA | NA | CASSPPGETQYF | TGTGCCAGTAGTCCCCCCGGGGAGACCCAGTACTTC
TRBJ2-4 | TRBV19 | NA | NA | CASSTGRENIQYF | TGTGCCAGTAGTACAGGGCGCGAAAACATTCAGTACTTC
TRBJ2-3 | TRBV20-1 | NA | NA | CSASSGIISTDTQYF | TGCAGTGCTAGTTCAGGGATCATTAGCACAGATACGCAGTATTTT
TRBJ1-1 | TRBV14 | TRBD1 | NA | CASSPRQGSTEAFF | TGTGCCAGCAGCCCCAGACAGGGGTCGACTGAAGCTTTCTTT
TRBJ2-6 | TRBV27 | NA | NA | CASSLGRAVSGANVLTF | TGTGCCAGCAGTTTAGGCAGGGCGGTCTCTGGGGCCAACGTCCTGACTTTC
TRBJ1-4 | TRBV24-1 | TRBD1 | NA | CATSQGEGEKLFF | TGTGCCACCAGCCAGGGGGAAGGTGAAAAACTGTTTTTT
TRBJ2-1 | TRBV19 | TRBD1 | NA | CASSPPGTVNNEQFF | TGTGCCAGTAGTCCACCTGGGACAGTCAACAATGAGCAGTTCTTC
TRBJ2-5 | TRBV7-2 | TRBD1 | NA | CASSLGDRDQETQYF | TGTGCCAGCAGCTTAGGGGACAGGGACCAAGAGACCCAGTACTTC
TRBJ1-6 | TRBV19 | TRBD1 | NA | CASSFARDRGSPLHF | TGTGCCAGTAGTTTCGCCCGGGACAGGGGTTCACCCCTCCACTTT
TRBJ2-7 | TRBV27 | TRBD1 | NA | CASSRGGTGDGFYEQYF | TGTGCCAGCAGTCGGGGGGGGACAGGGGACGGGTTTTACGAGCAGTACTTC
TRBJ1-1 | TRBV28 | TRBD1 | NA | CASSPIQGATEAFF | TGTGCCAGCAGTCCCATACAGGGGGCCACTGAAGCTTTCTTT
TRBJ1-6 | TRBV6-5 | TRBD1 | NA | CASRSGTGGNSPLHF | TGTGCCAGCAGATCCGGGACAGGGGGGAATTCACCCCTCCACTTT
TRBJ2-7 | TRBV5-1 | NA | NA | CASSLEASLGEQYF | TGCGCCAGCAGCTTGGAGGCTTCCCTAGGCGAGCAGTACTTC
TRBJ2-1 | TRBV14 | NA | NA | CASSQELAHNEQFF | TGTGCCAGCAGCCAAGAACTAGCCCACAATGAGCAGTTCTTC
TRBJ1-1 | TRBV10-3 | NA | NA | CAISVSRAEAFF | TGTGCCATCAGTGTTTCGAGGGCTGAAGCTTTCTTT
TRBJ2-5 | TRBV7-9 | TRBD2 | NA | CASSPLTSGEPLETQYF | TGTGCCAGCAGCCCCTTGACTAGCGGGGAACCCCTGGAGACCCAGTACTTC
TRBJ1-1 | TRBV10-3 | NA | NA | CAISEAKTVNTEAFF | TGTGCCATCAGTGAGGCGAAGACAGTGAACACTGAAGCTTTCTTT
TRBJ2-7 | TRBV28 | NA | NA | CASSWPGVYEQYF | TGTGCCAGCAGTTGGCCCGGAGTTTACGAGCAGTACTTC
TRBJ2-7 | TRBV11-3 | TRBD1 | NA | CASSFSGGTGDF | TGTGCCAGCAGCTTCAGTGGTGGGACAGGGGACTTC
TRBJ1-2 | TRBV5-5 | NA | once | CASSFPTGSYGYTF | TGTGCCAGCAGCTTTCCGACAGGAAGCTATGGCTACACCTTC
TRBJ2-1 | TRBV29-1 | TRBD2 | NA | CSDRAGGTYNEQFF | TGCAGCGATAGAGCGGGAGGGACATACAATGAGCAGTTCTTC
TRBJ2-7 | TRBV3-1/TRBV3-2 | TRBD2 | NA | CASSLGTSGRQYF | TGTGCCAGCAGCTTAGGGACTAGCGGTCGTCAGTACTTC
TRBJ1-2 | TRBV6-5 | TRBD1 | NA | CASSYSGTGYSGYTF | TGTGCCAGCAGTTACTCAGGGACAGGGTACTCTGGCTACACCTTC
TRBJ2-3 | TRBV25-1 | TRBD2 | once | CASSERTSGGYTDTQYF | TGTGCCAGCAGTGAAAGGACTAGCGGGGGGTACACAGATACGCAGTATTTT
TRBJ2-1 | TRBV7-7 | TRBD2 | NA | CASSLSSGGGHHNEQFF | TGTGCTAGCAGCTTATCGTCGGGGGGGGGCCACCACAATGAGCAGTTCTTC
TRBJ1-2 | TRBV5-5 | TRBD1 | NA | CASSSDRVGGYTF | TGTGCCAGCAGCTCCGACAGGGTGGGAGGCTACACCTTC
TRBJ2-1 | TRBV6-2/TRBV6-3 | TRBD2 | NA | CASSQTLAGVNEQFF | TGTGCCAGCAGCCAGACACTAGCGGGGGTAAATGAGCAGTTCTTC
TRBJ1-6 | TRBV4-1 | NA | NA | CASSQAPGPNSPLHF | TGCGCCAGCAGCCAAGCCCCGGGTCCCAATTCACCCCTCCACTTT
TRBJ2-2 | TRBV4-1 | TRBD2 | NA | CASSQGGLAGVGTGELFF | TGCGCCAGCAGCCAAGGAGGACTAGCGGGAGTAGGTACCGGGGAGCTGTTTTTT
TRBJ2-5 | TRBV15 | TRBD1 | NA | CATSRDRTTGDLQETQYF | TGTGCCACCAGCAGAGACCGGACGACAGGGGACCTCCAAGAGACCCAGTACTTC
TRBJ1-5 | TRBV28 | NA | NA | CASSLPLDVTRQPQHF | TGTGCCAGCAGTTTACCCCTGGATGTCACCAGGCAGCCCCAGCATTTT
TRBJ2-2 | TRBV6-4 | NA | NA | CASTRETGGELFF | TGTGCCAGCACCAGGGAAACGGGCGGGGAGCTGTTTTTT
TRBJ1-1 | TRBV9 | NA | NA | CASSEEDSRSGVFF | TGTGCCAGCAGCGAGGAGGACAGTAGGTCGGGTGTTTTCTTT
TRBJ1-2 | TRBV6-5 | NA | NA | CAIKTGSYGYTF | TGTGCCATCAAGACAGGATCCTATGGCTACACCTTC
TRBJ1-1 | TRBV7-2 | NA | NA | CASSAMLGGTEAFF | TGTGCCAGCAGTGCCATGTTGGGGGGCACTGAAGCTTTCTTT
TRBJ1-1 | TRBV4-3 | TRBD1 | NA | CASSHLSGGAEAFF | TGCGCCAGCAGCCATCTTTCAGGGGGCGCCGAAGCTTTCTTT